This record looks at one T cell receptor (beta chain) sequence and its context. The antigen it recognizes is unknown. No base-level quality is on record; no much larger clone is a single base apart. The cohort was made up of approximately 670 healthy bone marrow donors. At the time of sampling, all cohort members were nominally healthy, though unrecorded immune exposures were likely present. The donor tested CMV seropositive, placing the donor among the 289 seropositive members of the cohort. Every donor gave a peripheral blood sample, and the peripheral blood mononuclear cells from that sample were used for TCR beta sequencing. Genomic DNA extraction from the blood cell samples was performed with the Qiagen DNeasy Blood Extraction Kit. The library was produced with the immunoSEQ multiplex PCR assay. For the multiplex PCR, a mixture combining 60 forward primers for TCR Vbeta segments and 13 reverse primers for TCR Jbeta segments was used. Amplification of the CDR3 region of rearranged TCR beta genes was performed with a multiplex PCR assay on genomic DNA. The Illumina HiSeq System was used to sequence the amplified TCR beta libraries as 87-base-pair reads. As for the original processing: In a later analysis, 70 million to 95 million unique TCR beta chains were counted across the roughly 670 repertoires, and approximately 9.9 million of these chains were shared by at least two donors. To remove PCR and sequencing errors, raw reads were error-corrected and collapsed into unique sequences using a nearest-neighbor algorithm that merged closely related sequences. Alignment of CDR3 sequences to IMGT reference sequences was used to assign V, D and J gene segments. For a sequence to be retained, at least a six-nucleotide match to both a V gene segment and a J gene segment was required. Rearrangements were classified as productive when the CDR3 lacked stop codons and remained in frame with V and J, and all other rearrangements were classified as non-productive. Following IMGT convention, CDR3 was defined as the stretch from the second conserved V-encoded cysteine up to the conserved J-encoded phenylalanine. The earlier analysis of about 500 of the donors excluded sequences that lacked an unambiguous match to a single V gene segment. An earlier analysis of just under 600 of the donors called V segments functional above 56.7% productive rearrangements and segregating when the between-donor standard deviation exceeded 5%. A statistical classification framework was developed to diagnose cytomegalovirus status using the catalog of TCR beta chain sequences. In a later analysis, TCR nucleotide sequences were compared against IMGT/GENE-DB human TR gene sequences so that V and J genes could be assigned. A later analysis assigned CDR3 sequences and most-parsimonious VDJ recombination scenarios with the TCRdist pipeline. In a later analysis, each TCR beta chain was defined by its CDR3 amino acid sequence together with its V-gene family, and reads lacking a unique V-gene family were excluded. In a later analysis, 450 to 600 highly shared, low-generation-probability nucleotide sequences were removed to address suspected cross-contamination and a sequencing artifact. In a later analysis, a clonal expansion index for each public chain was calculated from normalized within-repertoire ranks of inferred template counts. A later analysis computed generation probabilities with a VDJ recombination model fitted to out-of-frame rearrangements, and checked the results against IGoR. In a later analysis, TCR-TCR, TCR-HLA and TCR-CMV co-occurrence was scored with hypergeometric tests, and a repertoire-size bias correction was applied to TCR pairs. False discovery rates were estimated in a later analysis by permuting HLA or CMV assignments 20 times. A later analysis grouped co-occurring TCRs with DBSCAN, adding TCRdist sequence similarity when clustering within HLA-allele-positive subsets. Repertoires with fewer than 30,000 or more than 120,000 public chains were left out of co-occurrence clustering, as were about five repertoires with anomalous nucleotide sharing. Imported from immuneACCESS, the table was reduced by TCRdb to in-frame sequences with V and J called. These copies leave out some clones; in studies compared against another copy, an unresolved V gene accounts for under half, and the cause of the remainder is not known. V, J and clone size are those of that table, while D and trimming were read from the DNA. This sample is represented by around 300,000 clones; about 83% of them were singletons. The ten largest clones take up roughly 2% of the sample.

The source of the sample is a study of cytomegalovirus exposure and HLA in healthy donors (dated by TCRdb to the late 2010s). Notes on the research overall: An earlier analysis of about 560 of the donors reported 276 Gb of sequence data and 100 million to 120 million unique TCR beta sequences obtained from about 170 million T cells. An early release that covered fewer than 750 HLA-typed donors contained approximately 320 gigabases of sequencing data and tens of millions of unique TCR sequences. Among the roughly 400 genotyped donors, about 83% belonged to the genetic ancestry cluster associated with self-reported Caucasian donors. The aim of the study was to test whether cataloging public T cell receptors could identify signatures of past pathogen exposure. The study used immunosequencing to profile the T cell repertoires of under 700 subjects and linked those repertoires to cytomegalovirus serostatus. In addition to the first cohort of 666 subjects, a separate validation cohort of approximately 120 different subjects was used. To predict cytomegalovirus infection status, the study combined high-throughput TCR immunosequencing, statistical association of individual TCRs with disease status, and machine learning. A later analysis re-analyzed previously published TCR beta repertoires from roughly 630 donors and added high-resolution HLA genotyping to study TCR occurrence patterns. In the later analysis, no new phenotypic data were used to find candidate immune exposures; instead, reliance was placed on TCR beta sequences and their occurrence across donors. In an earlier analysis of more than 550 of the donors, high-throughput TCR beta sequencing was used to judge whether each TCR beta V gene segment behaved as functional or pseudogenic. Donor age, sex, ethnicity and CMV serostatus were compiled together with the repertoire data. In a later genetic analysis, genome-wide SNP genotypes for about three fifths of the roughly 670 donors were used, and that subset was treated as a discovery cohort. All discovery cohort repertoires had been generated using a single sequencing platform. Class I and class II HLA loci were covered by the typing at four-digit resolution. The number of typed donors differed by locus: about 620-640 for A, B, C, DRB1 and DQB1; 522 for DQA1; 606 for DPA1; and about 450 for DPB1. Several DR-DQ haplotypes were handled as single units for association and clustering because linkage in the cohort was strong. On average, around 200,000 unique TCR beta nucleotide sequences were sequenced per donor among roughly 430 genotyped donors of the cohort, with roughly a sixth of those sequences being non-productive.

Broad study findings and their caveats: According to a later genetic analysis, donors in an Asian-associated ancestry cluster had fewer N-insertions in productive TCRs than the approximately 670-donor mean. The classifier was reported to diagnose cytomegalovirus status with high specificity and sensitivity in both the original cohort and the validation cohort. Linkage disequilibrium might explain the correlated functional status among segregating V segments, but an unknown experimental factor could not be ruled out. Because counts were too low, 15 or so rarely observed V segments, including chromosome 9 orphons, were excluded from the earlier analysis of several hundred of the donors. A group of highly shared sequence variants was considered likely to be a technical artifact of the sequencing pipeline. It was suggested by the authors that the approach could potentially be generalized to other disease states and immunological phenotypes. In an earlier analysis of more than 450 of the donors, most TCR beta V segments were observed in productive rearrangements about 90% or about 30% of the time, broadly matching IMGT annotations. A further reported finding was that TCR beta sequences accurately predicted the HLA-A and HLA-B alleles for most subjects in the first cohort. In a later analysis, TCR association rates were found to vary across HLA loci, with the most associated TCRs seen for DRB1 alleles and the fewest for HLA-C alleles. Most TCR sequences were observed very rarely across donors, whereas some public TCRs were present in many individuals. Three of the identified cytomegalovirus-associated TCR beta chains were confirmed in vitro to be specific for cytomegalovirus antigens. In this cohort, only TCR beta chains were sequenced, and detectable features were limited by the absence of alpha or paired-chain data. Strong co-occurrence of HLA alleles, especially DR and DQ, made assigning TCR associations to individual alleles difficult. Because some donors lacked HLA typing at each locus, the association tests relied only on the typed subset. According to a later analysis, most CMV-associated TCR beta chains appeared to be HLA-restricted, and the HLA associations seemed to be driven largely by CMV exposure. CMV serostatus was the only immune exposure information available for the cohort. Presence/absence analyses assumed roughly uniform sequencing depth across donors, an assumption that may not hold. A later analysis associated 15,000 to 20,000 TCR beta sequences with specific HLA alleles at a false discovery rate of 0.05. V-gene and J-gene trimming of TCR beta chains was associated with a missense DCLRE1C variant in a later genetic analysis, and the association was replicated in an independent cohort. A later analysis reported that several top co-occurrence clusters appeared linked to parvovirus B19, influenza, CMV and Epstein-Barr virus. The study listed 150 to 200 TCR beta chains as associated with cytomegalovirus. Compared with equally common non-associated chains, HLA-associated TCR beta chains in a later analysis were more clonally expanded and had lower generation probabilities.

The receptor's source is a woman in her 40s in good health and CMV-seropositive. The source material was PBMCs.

The bases read TGTGCCTCTGGACAGGGTTGGTACGAGCAGTACTTC. Its translation is CASGQGWYEQYF. The chain is assembled from TRBV30 and TRBJ2-7; 8 central bases correspond to TRBD1. The CDR3 goes from the cysteine to the phenylalanine over 12 residues. The only DNA kept is the CDR3, 36 bases in frame from the first base. Trimming takes 7 bases off V and 4 bases off J; junction bases not matched to a gene: 6. CDR1 and CDR2 are read off the germline V gene (reference sequence) as GTSNPN and SVGIG. With all but the CDR3 taken from the reference TRBV30 and TRBJ2-7 genes, the full variable domain is: SQTIHQWPATLVQPVGSPLSLECTVEGTSNPNLYWYRQAAGRGLQLLFYSVGIGQISSEVPQNLSASRPQDRQFILSSKKLLLSDSGFYLCASGQGWYEQYFGPGTRLTVT.